Listed below are T cell receptor beta chains from one sample, sequenced in a study of cytomegalovirus exposure and HLA in healthy donors. The method was immunoSEQ multiplex PCR; TCRdb's version includes in-frame clones alone and lacks a portion of them. The sample shows about 130,000 clones, 80% of them seen only once. Sequencing used PBMCs. These receptors came from a man under 40 in good health and CMV-seronegative. Both conserved end residues are part of each CDR3. D genes are given only for firm matches. Clone size is given for some rows only: seen once, a few or many times, or a class if the clone is expanded.

TRBJ2-1	.	TRBV12-5	TRBD2	CASGLEKGLAGKEQFF	TGTGCTAGTGGTTTGGAAAAGGGACTAGCAGGAAAAGAGCAGTTCTTC
TRBJ2-1	.	TRBV7-9	TRBD2	CASSQGLAGGYEQFF	TGTGCCAGCAGCCAGGGACTAGCGGGAGGCTATGAGCAGTTCTTC
TRBJ2-5	.	TRBV30	.	CAWNIGGKGTQYF	TGTGCCTGGAACATTGGCGGGAAAGGGACCCAGTACTTC
TRBJ2-6	.	TRBV19	.	CASSIIIGLTGANVLTF	TGTGCCAGTAGTATAATAATCGGACTGACTGGGGCCAACGTCCTGACTTTC
TRBJ2-1	.	TRBV5-1	TRBD1	CASSPQGAYNEQFF	TGCGCCAGCAGCCCACAGGGGGCCTACAATGAGCAGTTCTTC
TRBJ2-4	.	TRBV29-1	TRBD2	CSVLLGREGVIQYF	TGCAGCGTTTTGTTGGGGCGGGAGGGCGTCATTCAGTACTTC
TRBJ1-1	.	TRBV19	.	CASSGQGSTEAFF	TGTGCCAGTAGTGGGCAGGGTTCCACTGAAGCTTTCTTT
TRBJ2-2	.	TRBV5-6	.	CASMARRNTGELFF	TGTGCCAGCATGGCCAGGCGAAACACCGGGGAGCTGTTTTTT
TRBJ2-1	.	TRBV6-1	.	CASSEALGQWGDEQFF	TGTGCCAGCAGTGAAGCGCTGGGACAGTGGGGGGATGAGCAGTTCTTC
TRBJ2-3	.	TRBV19	.	CASQPKGLDTQYF	TGTGCCAGCCAACCTAAGGGGCTAGATACGCAGTATTTT
TRBJ2-3	.	TRBV13	.	CASSSFRADTQYF	TGTGCCAGCAGCTCTTTCAGGGCTGATACGCAGTATTTT
TRBJ2-7	.	TRBV6-4	TRBD1	CASSEGQDYEQYF	TGTGCCAGCAGTGAGGGACAGGACTACGAGCAGTACTTC
TRBJ1-1	once	TRBV30	.	CAWSVRRGKAFF	TGTGCCTGGAGTGTGCGTAGGGGCAAAGCTTTCTTT
TRBJ2-7	.	TRBV7-9	TRBD1	CASSLGRGQVSYEQYF	TGTGCCAGCAGCTTAGGGCGGGGACAGGTCTCCTACGAGCAGTACTTC
TRBJ2-2	.	TRBV7-9	TRBD1	CASDWTGLMNTGELFF	TGTGCCAGCGATTGGACAGGGCTCATGAACACCGGGGAGCTGTTTTTT
TRBJ2-7	.	TRBV7-9	TRBD1	CASSFGRQGSGEQYF	TGTGCCAGCAGCTTCGGGCGACAGGGATCGGGCGAGCAGTACTTC
TRBJ1-1	.	TRBV11-2	TRBD1	CASSPGTGGYNTEAFF	TGTGCCAGCAGCCCGGGGACAGGGGGCTATAACACTGAAGCTTTCTTT
TRBJ2-7	.	TRBV4-1	TRBD2	CASSQTGGEQYF	TGCGCCAGCAGCCAGACGGGGGGCGAGCAGTACTTC
TRBJ2-7	.	TRBV5-4	.	CASSSGSYEQYF	TGTGCCAGCAGCTCCGGGAGCTACGAGCAGTACTTC
TRBJ2-6	.	TRBV15	.	CATSSVTGSGANVLTF	TGTGCCACCAGCAGTGTAACAGGGTCTGGGGCCAACGTCCTGACTTTC
TRBJ1-5	once	TRBV29-1	TRBD1	CSARDSHNQPQHF	TGCAGCGCCAGGGACAGCCACAATCAGCCCCAGCATTTT
TRBJ2-1	.	TRBV5-1	TRBD2	CASTGTSGNYNEQFF	TGCGCCAGTACCGGGACTAGCGGGAACTACAATGAGCAGTTCTTC
TRBJ1-4	.	TRBV5-8	.	CASSSTTPRGEKLFF	TGTGCCAGCAGCTCGACCACCCCACGCGGTGAAAAACTGTTTTTT
TRBJ2-7	once	TRBV20-1	.	CSANGQSEQYF	TGCAGTGCTAACGGACAGAGCGAGCAGTACTTC
TRBJ1-1	once	TRBV5-4	.	CASSLPGALNTEAFF	TGTGCCAGCAGCTTACCGGGAGCTTTGAACACTGAAGCTTTCTTT
TRBJ1-5	.	TRBV28	TRBD1	CASSPGGWGSQPQHF	TGTGCCAGCAGTCCAGGGGGCTGGGGGTCTCAGCCCCAGCATTTT
TRBJ2-1	.	TRBV4-1	TRBD2	CASSQGPAGGSYNEQFF	TGCGCCAGCAGCCAAGGGCCAGCGGGAGGGTCCTACAATGAGCAGTTCTTC
TRBJ2-5	.	TRBV7-6	.	CASSLVPSAGVQETQYF	TGTGCCAGCAGCCTGGTCCCGAGTGCAGGGGTCCAAGAGACCCAGTACTTC
TRBJ2-7	few	TRBV7-3	.	CASSPLGNSYEQYF	TGTGCCAGCAGCCCATTGGGTAACAGCTACGAGCAGTACTTC
TRBJ1-2	.	TRBV29-1	TRBD1	CSGWDRVTYGYTF	TGCAGCGGTTGGGACAGGGTAACCTATGGCTACACCTTC
TRBJ1-1	.	TRBV19	TRBD1	CASRTKQGVGTEAFF	TGTGCCAGTAGAACAAAACAGGGGGTCGGCACTGAAGCTTTCTTT
TRBJ2-3	.	TRBV4-1	TRBD2	CASSPLSGTTDTQYF	TGCGCCAGCAGCCCCCTTAGCGGGACAACAGATACGCAGTATTTT
TRBJ1-5	.	TRBV15	TRBD1	CATSSVTGTGGQPQNF	TGTGCCACCAGCAGCGTCACGGGGACAGGGGGTCAGCCCCAGAATTTT
TRBJ2-5	.	TRBV29-1	.	CSVEETGSRQETQYF	TGCAGCGTTGAAGAAACAGGCAGTCGACAAGAGACCCAGTACTTC
TRBJ2-5	.	TRBV27	.	CASSPRAGVETQYF	TGTGCCAGCAGTCCCCGCGCAGGGGTAGAGACCCAGTACTTC
TRBJ2-7	.	TRBV7-6	.	CASSLEAGGGYEQYF	TGTGCCAGCAGCTTAGAGGCAGGGGGAGGTTACGAGCAGTACTTC
TRBJ2-3	.	TRBV29-1	.	CSVVRDSTDTQYF	TGCAGCGTCGTGAGGGATAGCACAGATACGCAGTATTTT
TRBJ1-1	few	TRBV19	.	CASSIAGLTEAFF	TGTGCCAGTAGTATCGCGGGGTTGACTGAAGCTTTCTTT
TRBJ2-7	.	TRBV5-1	.	CASSLSGETYEQYF	TGCGCCAGCAGCTTGTCTGGGGAGACCTACGAGCAGTACTTC
TRBJ2-1	few	TRBV28	.	CASRLGPSSYNEQFF	TGTGCCAGCAGACTTGGTCCTAGCTCCTACAATGAGCAGTTCTTC
TRBJ2-2	.	TRBV6-6	.	CASSFSSERAGELFF	TGTGCCAGCAGTTTTTCTAGCGAGAGAGCCGGGGAGCTGTTTTTT
TRBJ2-5	.	TRBV9	.	CASSVSGVGQETQYF	TGTGCCAGCAGCGTATCCGGGGTGGGCCAAGAGACCCAGTACTTC
TRBJ2-1	.	TRBV27	.	CASSLPYSNEQFF	TGTGCCAGCAGTTTACCATACAGCAATGAGCAGTTCTTC
TRBJ2-7	.	TRBV2	.	CASSEASTGKSYEQYF	TGTGCCAGCAGTGAAGCGTCAACAGGGAAGAGCTACGAGCAGTACTTC
TRBJ2-7	.	TRBV7-9	.	CASSSGIRGEQYF	TGTGCCAGCAGCTCCGGGATTCGGGGCGAGCAGTACTTC
TRBJ1-1	.	TRBV11-3	.	CASSPRQGDTEAFF	TGTGCCAGCAGCCCACGCCAGGGCGACACTGAAGCTTTCTTT
TRBJ1-5	.	TRBV9	TRBD1	CASSVGTGRNQPQHF	TGTGCCAGCAGCGTCGGGACAGGGCGCAATCAGCCCCAGCATTTT
TRBJ2-1	.	TRBV11-2	.	CASSLVTGSYNEQFF	TGTGCCAGCAGCTTAGTAACAGGGTCGTACAATGAGCAGTTCTTC
TRBJ2-3	.	TRBV5-4	.	CASSPRPIAETSTDTQYF	TGTGCCAGCAGCCCGCGGCCCATAGCGGAGACTAGCACAGATACGCAGTATTTT
TRBJ2-7	.	TRBV4-1	.	CASSQARTEIYEQYF	TGCGCCAGCAGCCAAGCGCGGACAGAAATTTACGAGCAGTACTTC
TRBJ2-7	.	TRBV7-8	TRBD2	CASSALAGEGTYEQYF	TGTGCCAGCAGCGCCCTTGCGGGAGAGGGTACCTACGAGCAGTACTTC
TRBJ2-3	.	TRBV18	TRBD1	CASSPITAGGAYTQYF	TGTGCCAGCTCACCAATCACCGCAGGGGGCGCTTATACGCAGTATTTT
TRBJ2-5	.	TRBV18	TRBD1	CASSPSTGEETQYF	TGTGCCAGCTCACCCTCGACAGGGGAAGAGACCCAGTACTTC
TRBJ2-7	.	TRBV10-3	.	CAISGPAGQLEKREQYF	TGTGCCATCAGTGGGCCGGCGGGACAGCTAGAGAAGCGCGAGCAGTACTTC
TRBJ1-1	once	TRBV5-5	.	CASSINTEAFF	TGTGCCAGCAGCATAAACACTGAAGCTTTCTTT
TRBJ2-7	.	TRBV27	TRBD2	CASSPTSGATGEQYF	TGTGCCAGCAGCCCCACTAGCGGGGCGACTGGGGAGCAGTACTTC
TRBJ2-3	.	TRBV11-3	TRBD2	CASSSSGRAVSWADTQYF	TGTGCCAGCAGCTCCAGCGGGAGGGCCGTGTCGTGGGCAGATACGCAGTATTTT
TRBJ1-1	.	TRBV28	.	CASSQNPEAFF	TGTGCCAGCAGTCAAAATCCTGAAGCTTTCTTT